Shown below are 2 T cell receptor beta chains from a single sample sequenced in a study of blood T cell repertoires in COVID-19. Method: immunoSEQ multiplex PCR; TCRdb's copy keeps in-frame clones and lacks some. This sample has around 170,000 clones, with 84% found just once. The sequenced material came from PBMCs or T cells enriched from blood (not recorded which). The receptors shown here come from a man between 45 and 60 years old who had recovered from COVID-19.

On this clone: An end of the junction does not agree with germline; a read error may underlie this. This chain links TRBV5-6 with TRBJ1-2; D possibly corresponds to TRBD1 (5 bases). There are 15 residues in the CDR3. CDR1 and CDR2 (germline): SGHDT, YYEEEE. CDR3: CASTLGTGLAYGYTF. CDR3 DNA: TGTGCCAGCACCTTGGGGACTGGTTTAGCCTATGGCTACACCTTC.

The genes are TRBV7-9 and TRBJ1-3; no clear D. This CDR3 spans 16 amino acids. Germline V lookup: CDR1 SEHNR, CDR2 FQNEAQ (reference sequence). The V end was cut by 4 bases, the J end by 6 bases, with 19 bases between. As DNA, the CDR3 is TGTGCCAGCAGCTACCCATTAGACATGGGCGTAAACACCATATATTTT. Translation gives CASSYPLDMGVNTIYF.